This T cell receptor beta chain was identified during a study of Graves' ophthalmopathy and Graves' hyperthyroidism. Study-level information: Peripheral blood (taken before any treatment) was collected at initial diagnosis.

Comments on this clonotype: Its target is not known.

The study's findings and limits: Also, most clonotypes expanded in the thyroid above 0.001 frequency appeared in blood.

The authors amplified TCR beta CDR3 regions, and they did so from RNA transcripts for repertoire sequencing. Investigators did first-round RT-PCR with HTBI primers, then second-round multiplex PCR. TCRdb independently ran MiXCR on the multiplex PCR reads; one entry per CDR3 protein. Seen here are about 150,000 distinct CDR3 sequences, approximately 38% observed once, and the top ten hold approximately 6.3%. The evidence that diagnosis relied on was clinical symptoms, serum thyroxine, TRAb, thyroid ultrasound and orbital computed tomography. Sequences were obtained from peripheral blood. This clonotype was obtained from a woman aged 40 to 50 with Graves' ophthalmopathy.

CDR3 residues: CASSLGGTGANVLTF. CDR3 coding DNA: TGTGCCAGCAGCTTAGGCGGGACTGGGGCCAACGTCCTGACTTTC. The chain recombines TRBV7-8 with TRBJ2-6; possibly TRBD2 for D (6 bases). From germline, CDR1 is SGHVS and CDR2 FQNEAQ. Between the trimmed V and J ends, which lost 1 base and 2 bases, there was a span of 6 bases. The CDR3 has 15 amino acids.